The sequence of this TCR beta chain was determined in a study of T cell responses to AZD1222 COVID-19 vaccine. Regarding the study as a whole: White British donors predominated, females outnumbered males, and clonal diversity was possibly underestimated.

Only in-frame clones appear in the TCRdb table, and some are missing; sequencing was by immunoSEQ multiplex PCR. Of about 120,000 clones in the sample, more than 65% were seen once. CDR3 size: 11 residues. Germline loops: CDR1 LNHDA, CDR2 SQIVND (reference sequence). V was shortened by 6 bases and J by 9 bases, with 11 bases between the two germline ends. A remark on this clone: Its specificity is unknown.

The source was peripheral blood, collected 28 days after the second AZD1222 dose. The TCR comes from an adult who received the AZD1222 COVID-19 vaccine. This chain connects TRBV19 to TRBJ2-5; no firm D call. The CDR3 DNA follows: TGTGCCAGTAGAGGGCCCTCGGCCCAGTACTTC. Protein: CASRGPSAQYF. The whole variable domain, remainder taken from reference TRBV19 and TRBJ2-5, is DGGITQSPKYLFRKEGQNVTLSCEQNLNHDAMYWYRQDPGQGLRLIYYSQIVNDFQKGDIAEGYSVSREKKESFPLTVTSAQKNPTAFYLCASRGPSAQYFGPGTRLLVL.